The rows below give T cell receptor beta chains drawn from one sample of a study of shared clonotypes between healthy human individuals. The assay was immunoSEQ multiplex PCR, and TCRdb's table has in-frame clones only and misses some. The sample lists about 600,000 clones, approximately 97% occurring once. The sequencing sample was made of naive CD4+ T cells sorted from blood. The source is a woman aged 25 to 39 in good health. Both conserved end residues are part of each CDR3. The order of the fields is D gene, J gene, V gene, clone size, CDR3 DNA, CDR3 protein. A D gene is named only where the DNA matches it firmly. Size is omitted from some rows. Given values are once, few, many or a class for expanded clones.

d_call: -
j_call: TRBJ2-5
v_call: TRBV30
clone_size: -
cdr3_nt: TGTGCCTGGAAACAGGGCCAATCGGCCCAGTACTTC
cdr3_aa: CAWKQGQSAQYF

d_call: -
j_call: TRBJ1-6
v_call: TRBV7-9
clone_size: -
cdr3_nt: TGTGCCAGCAGCTTAGCGGCAGGCTATAATTCACCCCTCCACTTT
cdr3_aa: CASSLAAGYNSPLHF

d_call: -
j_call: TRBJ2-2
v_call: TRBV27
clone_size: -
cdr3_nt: TGTGCCAGCAGGAGGAGGCCTACGAACACCGGGGAGCTGTTTTTT
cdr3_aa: CASRRRPTNTGELFF

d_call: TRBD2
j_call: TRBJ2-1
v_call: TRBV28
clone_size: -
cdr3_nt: TGTGCCAGCAGCACTACTAGCGGAGGGGGCTCCTACAATGAGCAGTTCTTC
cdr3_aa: CASSTTSGGGSYNEQFF

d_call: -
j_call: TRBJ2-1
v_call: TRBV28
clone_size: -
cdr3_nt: TGTGCCAGCAGTACCCCCGGGCCCGGTCGTGGCAATGAGCAGTTCTTC
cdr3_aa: CASSTPGPGRGNEQFF

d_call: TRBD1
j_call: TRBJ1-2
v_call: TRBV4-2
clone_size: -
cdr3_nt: TGTGCCAGCAGCCCCGGGACAGGGAAAGCTAACTATGGCTACACCTTC
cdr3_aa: CASSPGTGKANYGYTF

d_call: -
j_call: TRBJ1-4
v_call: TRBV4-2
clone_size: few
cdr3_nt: TGTGCCAGCAGCCAAGAGTCAAATCAGGGCGCAACTAATGAAAAACTGTTTTTT
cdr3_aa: CASSQESNQGATNEKLFF

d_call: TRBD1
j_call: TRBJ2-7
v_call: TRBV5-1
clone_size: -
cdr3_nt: TGCGCCAGCAGCGATCGGACAGGCAGCTCCTACGAGCAGTACTTC
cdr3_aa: CASSDRTGSSYEQYF

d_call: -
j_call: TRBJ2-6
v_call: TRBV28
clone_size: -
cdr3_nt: TGTGCCAGCAGTCCCCTGGACAGCTCTGGGGCCAACGTCCTGACTTTC
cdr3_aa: CASSPLDSSGANVLTF

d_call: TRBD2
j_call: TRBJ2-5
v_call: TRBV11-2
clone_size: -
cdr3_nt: TGTGCCAGCAGCTTAAGCGGGAGACAGACCCAGTACTTC
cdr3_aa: CASSLSGRQTQYF

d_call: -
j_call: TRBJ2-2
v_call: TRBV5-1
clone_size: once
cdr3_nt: TGCGCCAGCAGCTTGGCCGTGGAAGCGTCCGGAACCGGGGAGCTGTTTTTT
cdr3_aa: CASSLAVEASGTGELFF

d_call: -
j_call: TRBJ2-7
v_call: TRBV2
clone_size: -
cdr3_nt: TGTGCCAGCAGTGAACGGAGAAGCTCCTACGAGCAGTACTTC
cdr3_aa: CASSERRSSYEQYF

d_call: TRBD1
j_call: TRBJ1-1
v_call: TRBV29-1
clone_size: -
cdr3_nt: TGCAGCGTTGAGGGACAGGGAAACACTGAAGCTTTCTTT
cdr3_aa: CSVEGQGNTEAFF

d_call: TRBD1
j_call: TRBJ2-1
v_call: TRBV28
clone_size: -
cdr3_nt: TGTGCCAGCAGTTTTTTAGGACAGGGGAAGGGAATTGAGCAGTTCTTC
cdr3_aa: CASSFLGQGKGIEQFF

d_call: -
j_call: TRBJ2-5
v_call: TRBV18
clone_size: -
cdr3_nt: TGTGCCAGCTCACCACCGATGGAAGAGACCCAGTACTTC
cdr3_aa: CASSPPMEETQYF

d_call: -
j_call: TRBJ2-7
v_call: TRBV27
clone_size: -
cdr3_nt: TGTGCCAGCAGCTCCCGGGACGGAAGCTCCTACGAGCAGTACTTC
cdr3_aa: CASSSRDGSSYEQYF

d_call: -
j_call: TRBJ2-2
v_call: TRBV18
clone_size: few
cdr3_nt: TGTGCCAGCTCACCACGCCCGAAGGGCACCGGGGAGCTGTTTTTT
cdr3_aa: CASSPRPKGTGELFF

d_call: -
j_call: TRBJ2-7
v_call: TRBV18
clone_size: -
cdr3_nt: TGTGCCAGCTCACCCGACAGGATCTACTACGAGCAGTACTTC
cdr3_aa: CASSPDRIYYEQYF

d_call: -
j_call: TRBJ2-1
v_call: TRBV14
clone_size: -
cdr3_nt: TGTGCCAGCAGCCAAGGGGGGTTGAGGAGCTCCTACAATGAGCAGTTCTTC
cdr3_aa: CASSQGGLRSSYNEQFF

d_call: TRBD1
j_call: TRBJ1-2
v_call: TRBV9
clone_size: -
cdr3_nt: TGTGCCAGCAGCCCCCGACAGGGGGCTAATGGCTACACCTTC
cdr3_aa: CASSPRQGANGYTF

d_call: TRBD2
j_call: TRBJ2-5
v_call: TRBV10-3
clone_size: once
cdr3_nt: TGTGCCACCAGGACTAGCGGGAGTCAAGAGACCCAGTACTTC
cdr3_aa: CATRTSGSQETQYF

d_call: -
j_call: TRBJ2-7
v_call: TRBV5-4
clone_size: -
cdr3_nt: TGTGCCAGCAGTGGGACTGGGGGGAGCTCCTACGAGCAGTACTTC
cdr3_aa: CASSGTGGSSYEQYF

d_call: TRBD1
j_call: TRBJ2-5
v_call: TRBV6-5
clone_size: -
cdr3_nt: TGTGCCAGCAGTTACGATACAGGGGAGCCCGAGACCCAGTACTTC
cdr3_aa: CASSYDTGEPETQYF

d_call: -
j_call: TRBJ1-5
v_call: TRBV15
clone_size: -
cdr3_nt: TGTGCCACCAGCAGAGACTACATTAAAACCCGGGGCAATCAGCCCCAGCATTTT
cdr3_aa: CATSRDYIKTRGNQPQHF

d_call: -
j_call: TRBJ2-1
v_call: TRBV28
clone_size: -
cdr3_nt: TGTGCCAGCACCGTAGATGGGACGTACAATGAGCAGTTCTTC
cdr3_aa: CASTVDGTYNEQFF

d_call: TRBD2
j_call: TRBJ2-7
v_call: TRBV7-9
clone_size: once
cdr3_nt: TGTGCCAGCAGGTCGGGACTAGCGGGAGGTGGGGAGCAGTACTTC
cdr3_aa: CASRSGLAGGGEQYF

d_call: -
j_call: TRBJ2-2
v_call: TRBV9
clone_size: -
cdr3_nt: TGTGCCAGCAGCTTGCGGGCCACGAACACCGGGGAGCTGTTTTTT
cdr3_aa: CASSLRATNTGELFF

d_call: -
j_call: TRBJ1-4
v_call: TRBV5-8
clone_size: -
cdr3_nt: TGTGCCAGCAGCAAAAAGGGCCTCCCTAATGAAAAACTGTTTTTT
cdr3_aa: CASSKKGLPNEKLFF

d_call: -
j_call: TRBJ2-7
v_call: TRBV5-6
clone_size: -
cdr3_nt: TGTGCCAGCAGCTTCGGGACTCCAGCCTACGAGCAGTACTTC
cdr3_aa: CASSFGTPAYEQYF

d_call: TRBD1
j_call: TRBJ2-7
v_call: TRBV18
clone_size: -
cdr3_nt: TGTGCCAGCTCACTACAGGACAGGGGGGCCTACGAGCAGTACTTC
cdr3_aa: CASSLQDRGAYEQYF

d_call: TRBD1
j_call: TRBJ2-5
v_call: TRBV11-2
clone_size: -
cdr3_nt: TGTGCCAGCAGCTCCCGGACAGGGGGCAGGGAGACCCAGTACTTC
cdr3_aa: CASSSRTGGRETQYF

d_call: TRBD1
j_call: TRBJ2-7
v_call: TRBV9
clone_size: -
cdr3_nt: TGTGCCAGCAGCGTAGCTGGACAGGGAGGAAAATACGAGCAGTACTTC
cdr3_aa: CASSVAGQGGKYEQYF

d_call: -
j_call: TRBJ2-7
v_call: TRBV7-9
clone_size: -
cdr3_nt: TGTGCCAGCAGCATTGGGACGGGCGGCTACGAGCAGTACTTC
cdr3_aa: CASSIGTGGYEQYF

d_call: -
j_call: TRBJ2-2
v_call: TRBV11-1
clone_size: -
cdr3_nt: TGTGCCAGCAGCCCCCGGGCACCGATCGGGGAGCTGTTTTTT
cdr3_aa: CASSPRAPIGELFF

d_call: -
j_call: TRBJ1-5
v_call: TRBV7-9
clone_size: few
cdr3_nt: TGTGCCAGCAGCTCCAAGATAAATCAGCCCCAGCATTTT
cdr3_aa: CASSSKINQPQHF

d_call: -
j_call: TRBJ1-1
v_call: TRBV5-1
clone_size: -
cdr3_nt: TGCGCCAGCAGCATCAAAGGGGTTGAAGCTTTCTTT
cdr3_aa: CASSIKGVEAFF

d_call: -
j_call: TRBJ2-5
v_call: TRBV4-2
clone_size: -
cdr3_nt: TGTGCCAGCAGCCAAGTCGGAGGGGAAGAGACCCAGTACTTC
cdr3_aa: CASSQVGGEETQYF

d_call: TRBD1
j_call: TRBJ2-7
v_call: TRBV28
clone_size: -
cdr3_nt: TGTGCCAGCAGACAGGGGTTATCCTACGAGCAGTACTTC
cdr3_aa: CASRQGLSYEQYF

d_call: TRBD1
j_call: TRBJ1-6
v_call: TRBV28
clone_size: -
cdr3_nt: TGTGCCAGCAGTACCGGGACAGAAAATTCACCCCTCCACTTT
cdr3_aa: CASSTGTENSPLHF

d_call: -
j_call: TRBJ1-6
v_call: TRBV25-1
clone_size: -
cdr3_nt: TGTGCCAGCAGTTCGCGTATTTTAGGTCTGAATTCACCCCTCCACTTT
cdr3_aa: CASSSRILGLNSPLHF

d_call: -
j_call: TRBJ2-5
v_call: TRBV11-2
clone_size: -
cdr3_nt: TGTGCCAGCAGCTTAGCGTTTTTGGAGACCCAGTACTTC
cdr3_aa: CASSLAFLETQYF

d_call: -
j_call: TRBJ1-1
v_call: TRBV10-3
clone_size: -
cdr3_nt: TGTGCCATCAGTGAGATGGGGGATTGGGCTTTCTTT
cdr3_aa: CAISEMGDWAFF

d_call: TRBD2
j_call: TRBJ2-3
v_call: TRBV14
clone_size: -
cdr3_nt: TGTGCCAGCAGCCAAGTGACAGCGGGAGGGCTCACGCAGTATTTT
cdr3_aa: CASSQVTAGGLTQYF

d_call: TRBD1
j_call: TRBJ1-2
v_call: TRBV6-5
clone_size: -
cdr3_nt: TGTGCCAGCAGGCCCGACAGGGGGAACTATGGCTACACCTTC
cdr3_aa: CASRPDRGNYGYTF

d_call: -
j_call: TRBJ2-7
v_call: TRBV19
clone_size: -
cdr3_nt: TGTGCCAGTAGTATAGTCGGTGATGGCGAGCAGTACTTC
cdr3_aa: CASSIVGDGEQYF

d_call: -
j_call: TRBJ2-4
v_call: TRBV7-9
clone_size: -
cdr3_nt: TGTGCCAGCAGCCCGCGAACCGACAGTCCGGGAAGGGGCATTCAGTACTTC
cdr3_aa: CASSPRTDSPGRGIQYF

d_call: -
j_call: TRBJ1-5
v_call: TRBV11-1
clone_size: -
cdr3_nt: TGTGCCAGCAGCTTGGCCAATAATCAGCCCCAGCATTTT
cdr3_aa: CASSLANNQPQHF

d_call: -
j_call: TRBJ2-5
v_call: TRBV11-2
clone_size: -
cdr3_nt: TGTGCCAGCAGCCATGTCGGTTCCGGGGAGACCCAGTACTTC
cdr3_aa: CASSHVGSGETQYF

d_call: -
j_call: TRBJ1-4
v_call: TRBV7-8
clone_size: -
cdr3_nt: TGTGCCAGCAGCGTCCGGGACCAACTTAATGAAAAACTGTTTTTT
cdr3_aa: CASSVRDQLNEKLFF

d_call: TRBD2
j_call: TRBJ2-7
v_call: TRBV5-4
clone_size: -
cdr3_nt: TGTGCCAGCAGCAAGGCTGGACTAGCGGGAGGGTTCTCCTACGAGCAGTACTTC
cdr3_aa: CASSKAGLAGGFSYEQYF

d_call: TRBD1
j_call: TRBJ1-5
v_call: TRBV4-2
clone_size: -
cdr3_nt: TGTGCCAGCAGCCAAGATCTAACAGGGGAGGATCAGCCCCAGCATTTT
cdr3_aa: CASSQDLTGEDQPQHF